The 3 T cell receptor beta chains in this list originate from one sample, sequenced in a study of T cells in Graves' hyperthyroidism and ophthalmopathy. Amplification of TCR beta CDR3 regions used RNA as the template. HTBI primers drove first-round RT-PCR of the TCR CDR3. TCRdb independently ran MiXCR on the multiplex PCR reads; one entry per CDR3 protein. The repertoire has 750,000 to 900,000 distinct CDR3 sequences, about two fifths of them found once; the top ten carry around 9.3%. The source material was blood. Receptor source: a man in his late teens or twenties with Graves' hyperthyroidism.

This clonotype showed up just a few times. This chain links TRBV19 with TRBJ2-7; 13 bases map to TRBD2. Germline CDR1 is LNHDA and CDR2 is SQIVND (reference sequence). The junction had 10 bases not matched to a gene; V was cut back by 5 bases and J by 3 bases. This CDR3 has 17 amino acids. In nucleotides, the CDR3 is TGTGCCAGTAGTGTCGGCTCCGGGACTAGCGGGATCTACGAGCAGTACTTC. Protein sequence: CASSVGSGTSGIYEQYF. Drawing the rest from reference TRBV19 and TRBJ2-7, the complete variable domain is DGGITQSPKYLFRKEGQNVTLSCEQNLNHDAMYWYRQDPGQGLRLIYYSQIVNDFQKGDIAEGYSVSREKKESFPLTVTSAQKNPTAFYLCASSVGSGTSGIYEQYFGPGTRLTVT.

This clonotype has just a few counts. The chain links TRBV12-3 or TRBV12-4 to TRBJ1-5, with TRBD1 as a possible D gene (6 bases). This CDR3 contains 13 residues. The germline V and J ends were trimmed by 8 bases and 0 bases, with 8 bases remaining between them. This CDR3 is CASDRNSNQPQHF. CDR3 nucleotide sequence: TGTGCCAGCGACAGGAATAGCAATCAGCCCCAGCATTTT.

In its sample, this clonotype was seen a few times. The CDR3 spells CASSQGQGGTYEQYF. The CDR3 DNA reads as TGCGCCAGCAGCCAGGGGCAGGGGGGAACCTACGAGCAGTACTTC. V usage is TRBV4-1 and J usage is TRBJ2-7; D might be TRBD1 (7 bases). CDR3 length: 15 amino acids. The germline V and J ends were trimmed by 3 bases and 2 bases, with 14 bases remaining between them. Germline CDR1 is MGHRA and CDR2 is YSYEKL.